This T cell receptor beta chain is from a study of cytomegalovirus exposure and HLA in healthy donors. Study conclusions and caveats: A later analysis found that most CMV-associated TCR beta chains appeared HLA-restricted. In an earlier analysis, in under 700 donors, most V segments appeared productive either ~87% or ~30% of the time. Among the CMV-associated chains, three were confirmed in vitro as specific for CMV antigens. Association with HLA alleles at 0.05 false discovery rate was found for 16,951 TCR beta sequences in a later analysis.

In germline, CDR1 is GTSNPN, CDR2 SVGIG (reference sequence). This CDR3 comprises 15 residues. The trim removed 0 bases at V and 2 bases at J, leaving 4 bases unmatched. Concerning this clone itself: Its antigen is as yet unknown.

Primers included in the PCR were 60 Vbeta and 13 Jbeta primers. This table comes from immunoSEQ multiplex PCR, and its TCRdb copy is limited to in-frame clones, with some not included. The profile shows about 140,000 clones, roughly four fifths of them singletons. The chain employs TRBV30 and TRBJ2-3; 8 bases are a match to TRBD2. The TCR sequence derives from a woman aged 45-59 years in good health and CMV-seronegative. Sequencing used PBMCs. The CDR3 here is CAWSVVAGNTDTQYF. The CDR3 bases are TGTGCCTGGAGTGTGGTAGCGGGAAACACAGATACGCAGTATTTT.